This T cell receptor beta chain was found in a study of graft-versus-host responses after intestinal transplantation. The overall study: Transplants were multivisceral, liver-intestinal, or isolated intestinal. Tacrolimus plus steroids were given to all recipients for roughly three years, preceded by anti-thymocyte globulin induction. Study-wide points: Researchers found GvH clones in recipient marrow, and some showed up first in ileum or blood.

Germline values: CDR1 DFQATT, CDR2 SNEGSKA (reference sequence). The V end was cut by 6 bases, the J end by 9 bases, with 14 bases between. The CDR3 covers 11 residues. Libraries were prepared by immunoSEQ multiplex PCR; TCRdb keeps only in-frame clonotypes and omits some of them. The sample consists of 90,000 to 150,000 clones, over 85% of them appearing once. This clone was picked up a small number of times. The target antigen is unknown. Sequencing used unstimulated CD4+ T cells sorted from spleen or lymph node cells, obtained before intestinal transplant. The chain combines TRBV20-1 with TRBJ2-5; D gene unclear. This TCR was sampled from a human donor who received an intestinal transplant. As DNA, the CDR3 is TGCAGTGCGATCACTGCCGAGGCCCAGTACTTC. It yields the protein CSAITAEAQYF.